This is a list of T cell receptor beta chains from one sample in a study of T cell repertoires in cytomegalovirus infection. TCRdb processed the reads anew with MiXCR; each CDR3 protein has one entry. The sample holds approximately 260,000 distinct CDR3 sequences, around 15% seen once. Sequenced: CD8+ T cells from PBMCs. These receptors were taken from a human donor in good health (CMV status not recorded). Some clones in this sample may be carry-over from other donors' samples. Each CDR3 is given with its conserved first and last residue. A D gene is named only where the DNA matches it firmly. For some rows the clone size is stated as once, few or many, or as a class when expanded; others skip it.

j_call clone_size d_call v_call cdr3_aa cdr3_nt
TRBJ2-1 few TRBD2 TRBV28 CASSSLAGDSAQLNEQFF TGTGCCAGCAGTTCCCTAGCGGGGGATTCGGCTCAGCTCAATGAGCAGTTCTTC
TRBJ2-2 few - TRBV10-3 CAIKDPTRGGELFF TGTGCCATCAAGGACCCAACGAGGGGCGGGGAGCTGTTTTTT
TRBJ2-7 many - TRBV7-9 CASSFNREAEQYF TGTGCCAGCAGCTTCAACAGGGAGGCCGAGCAGTACTTC
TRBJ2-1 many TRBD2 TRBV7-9 CASSPGLAGNHEQFF TGTGCCAGCAGCCCCGGACTAGCGGGGAACCATGAGCAGTTCTTC
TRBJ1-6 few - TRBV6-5 CASSYSSGGTHSPLHF TGTGCCAGCAGTTACTCGTCCGGGGGGACCCATTCACCCCTCCACTTT
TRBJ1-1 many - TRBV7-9 CASSQQGLTEAFF TGTGCCAGCAGCCAACAGGGTCTCACTGAAGCTTTCTTT
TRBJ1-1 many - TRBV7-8 CASSTGTEKNTEAFF TGTGCCAGCAGCACAGGGACGGAGAAGAACACTGAAGCTTTCTTT
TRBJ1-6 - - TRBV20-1 CSARGVGQKLQRYNSPLHF TGCAGTGCTAGGGGAGTCGGACAGAAACTTCAGAGATATAATTCACCCCTCCACTTT
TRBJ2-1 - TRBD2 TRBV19 CASSPGGAGGASSYNEQFF TGTGCCAGTAGTCCAGGGGGTGCGGGGGGGGCAAGCTCCTACAATGAGCAGTTCTTC
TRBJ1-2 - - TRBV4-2 CASSHWGGDPNYGYTF TGTGCCAGCAGCCACTGGGGCGGCGACCCTAACTATGGCTACACCTTC
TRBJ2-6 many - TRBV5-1 CASSFPGVPNGANVLTF TGCGCCAGCAGCTTTCCGGGGGTCCCCAACGGGGCCAACGTCCTGACTTTC
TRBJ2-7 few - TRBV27 CASSFGPQIYEQYF TGTGCCAGCAGTTTTGGCCCTCAAATTTACGAGCAGTACTTC
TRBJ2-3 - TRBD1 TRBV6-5 CASSSGPGQGSTDTQYF TGTGCCAGCAGTTCTGGACCGGGACAGGGGAGCACAGATACGCAGTATTTT
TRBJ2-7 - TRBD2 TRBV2 CASIGTSGGLYEQYF TGTGCCAGCATCGGGACTAGCGGGGGGCTCTACGAGCAGTACTTC
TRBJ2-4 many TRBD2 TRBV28 CASSRLAGEKNIQYF TGTGCCAGCAGCCGGCTAGCGGGGGAGAAAAACATTCAGTACTTC
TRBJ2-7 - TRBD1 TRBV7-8 CASYTLVQGTGQKYEQYF TGTGCCAGCTACACCCTGGTTCAAGGGACAGGGCAAAAGTACGAGCAGTACTTC
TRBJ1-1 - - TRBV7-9 CASSSRTTGNTEAFF TGTGCCAGCAGCTCCCGTACGACAGGGAACACTGAAGCTTTCTTT
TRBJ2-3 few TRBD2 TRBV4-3 CASSLRRGVADTQYF TGCGCCAGCAGCCTACGGCGGGGGGTGGCAGATACGCAGTATTTT
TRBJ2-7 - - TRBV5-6 CASSLPGAGGNYEQYF TGTGCCAGCAGCTTGCCGGGAGCAGGGGGTAACTACGAGCAGTACTTC
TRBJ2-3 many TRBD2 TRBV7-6 CASSRGLAGGTDTQYF TGTGCCAGCAGCCGAGGACTAGCGGGGGGCACAGATACGCAGTATTTT
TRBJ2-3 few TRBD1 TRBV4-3 CASSQGDRGDTQYF TGCGCCAGCAGCCAAGGAGACAGGGGAGATACGCAGTATTTT
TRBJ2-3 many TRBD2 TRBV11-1 CASSLRGVSTDTQYF TGTGCCAGCAGCTTACGGGGGGTCAGCACAGATACGCAGTATTTT
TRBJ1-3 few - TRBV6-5 CASSSSLASGNTIYF TGTGCCAGCAGTTCCTCTCTTGCCTCTGGAAACACCATATATTTT
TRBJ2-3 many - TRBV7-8 CASSHSGASTDTQYF TGTGCCAGCAGCCACAGCGGCGCTAGCACAGATACGCAGTATTTT
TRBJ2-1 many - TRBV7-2 CASSLEGRRSASYNEQFF TGTGCCAGCAGCTTAGAGGGCAGGAGGTCGGCTTCCTACAATGAGCAGTTCTTC
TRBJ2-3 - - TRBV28 CASSLWGEGTDTQYF TGTGCCAGCAGTCTTTGGGGGGAGGGCACAGATACGCAGTATTTT
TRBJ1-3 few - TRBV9 CASSVGPGPFSGNTIYF TGTGCCAGCAGCGTAGGTCCAGGACCGTTCTCTGGAAACACCATATATTTT
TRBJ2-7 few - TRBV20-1 CSAYKADRGEQYF TGCAGTGCGTATAAGGCGGATCGCGGGGAGCAGTACTTC
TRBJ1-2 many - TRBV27 CASSLTGATDGYTF TGTGCCAGCAGTTTAACAGGAGCCACTGATGGCTACACCTTC
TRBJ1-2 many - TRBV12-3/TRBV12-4 CASSFKGGVRYTF TGTGCCAGCAGTTTCAAAGGAGGGGTTCGCTACACCTTC
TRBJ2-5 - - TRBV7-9 CASSLGSQETQYF TGTGCCAGCAGCTTAGGAAGCCAAGAGACCCAGTACTTC
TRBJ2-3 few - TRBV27 CASSPYGGAGTDTQYF TGTGCCAGCAGTCCCTATGGCGGGGCCGGCACAGATACGCAGTATTTT
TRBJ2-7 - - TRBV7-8 CASSPDTTYEQYF TGTGCCAGCAGCCCAGACACCACCTACGAGCAGTACTTC
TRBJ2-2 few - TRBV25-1 CASSEYYAGWNTGELFF TGTGCCAGCAGTGAATATTATGCGGGGTGGAACACCGGGGAGCTGTTTTTT
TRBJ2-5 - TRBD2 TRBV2 CASNQLAGDPQETQYF TGTGCCAGCAACCAACTAGCGGGGGACCCTCAAGAGACCCAGTACTTC
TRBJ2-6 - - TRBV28 CASSLRVSGANVLTF TGTGCCAGCAGTTTACGGGTCTCTGGGGCCAACGTCCTGACTTTC
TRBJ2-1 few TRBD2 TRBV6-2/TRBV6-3 CAASPGLADNEQFF TGTGCCGCCTCCCCGGGACTAGCGGACAATGAGCAGTTCTTC
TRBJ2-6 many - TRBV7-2 CASSSTGPAGANVLTF TGTGCCAGTTCCTCAACAGGGCCTGCTGGGGCCAACGTCCTGACTTTC
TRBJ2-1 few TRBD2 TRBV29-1 CSVTGLAGGQGPDNEQFF TGCAGCGTCACTGGACTAGCGGGGGGGCAAGGTCCTGACAATGAGCAGTTCTTC
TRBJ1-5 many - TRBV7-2 CASSLTQWGDNQPQHF TGTGCCAGCAGCTTAACACAATGGGGGGACAATCAGCCCCAGCATTTT
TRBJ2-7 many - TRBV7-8 CASSLAHDEQYF TGTGCCAGCAGCTTAGCACACGACGAGCAGTACTTC
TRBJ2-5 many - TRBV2 CASSEGRSQETQYF TGTGCCAGCAGTGAAGGCAGGAGCCAAGAGACCCAGTACTTC
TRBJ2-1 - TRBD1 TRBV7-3 CASSLRGQGYYNEQFF TGTGCCAGCAGCCTAAGAGGACAGGGATACTACAATGAGCAGTTCTTC
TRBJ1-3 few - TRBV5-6 CASRTPSGNTIYF TGTGCCAGCAGGACTCCTTCTGGAAACACCATATATTTT
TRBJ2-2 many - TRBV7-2 CASSIHTGELFF TGTGCCAGCAGCATACACACCGGGGAGCTGTTTTTT
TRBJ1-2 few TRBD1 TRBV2 CASSGVMTGNYGYTF TGTGCCAGCAGCGGAGTTATGACAGGGAACTATGGCTACACCTTC
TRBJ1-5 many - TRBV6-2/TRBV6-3 CASSYARGQPQHF TGTGCCAGCAGTTACGCACGCGGTCAGCCCCAGCATTTT
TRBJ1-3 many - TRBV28 CASSLPQFSGNTIYF TGTGCCAGCAGTTTACCGCAGTTCTCTGGAAACACCATATATTTT
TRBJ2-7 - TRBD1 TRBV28 CASSLWRPGQGNEQYF TGTGCCAGCAGTTTATGGAGACCGGGACAGGGGAACGAGCAGTACTTC
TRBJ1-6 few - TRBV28 CASRISRYNSPLHF TGTGCCAGCAGGATAAGTCGATATAATTCACCCCTCCACTTT
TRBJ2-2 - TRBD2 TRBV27 CASSVGGAQRAGELFF TGTGCCAGCAGTGTCGGGGGGGCCCAGAGAGCCGGGGAGCTGTTTTTT
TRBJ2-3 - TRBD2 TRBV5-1 CATGEGADTQYF TGCGCCACGGGGGAGGGCGCAGATACGCAGTATTTT
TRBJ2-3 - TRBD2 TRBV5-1 CASSSRTSGVSDTQYF TGCGCCAGCAGCTCGAGGACTAGCGGGGTCTCAGATACGCAGTATTTT